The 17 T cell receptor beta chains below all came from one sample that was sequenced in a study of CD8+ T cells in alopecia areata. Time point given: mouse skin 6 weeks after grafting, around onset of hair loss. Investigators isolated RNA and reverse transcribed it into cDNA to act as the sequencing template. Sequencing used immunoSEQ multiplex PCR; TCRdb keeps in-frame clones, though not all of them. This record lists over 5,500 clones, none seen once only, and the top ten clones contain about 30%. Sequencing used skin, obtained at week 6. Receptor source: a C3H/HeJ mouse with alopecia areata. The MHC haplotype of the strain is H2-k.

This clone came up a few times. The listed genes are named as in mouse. Partial CDR3 DNA: TGTGCCAGCAACCGGGACAGGGGGAATTCTGGAAATACG. This codes for CASNRDRGNSGNT. The CDR3 in its entirety is CASNRDRGNSGNTLYF. This chain links TRBV13-3 with TRBJ1-3; 11 bases align to TRBD1. The read ends 3 residues early relative to the CDR3; the germline J gene fills the gap. The CDR3 is made up of 16 amino acids. Unmatched junction bases numbered 5, after V lost 6 bases and J lost 0 bases. Germline V gene sequence: CDR1 NNHDY, CDR2 SYVADS.

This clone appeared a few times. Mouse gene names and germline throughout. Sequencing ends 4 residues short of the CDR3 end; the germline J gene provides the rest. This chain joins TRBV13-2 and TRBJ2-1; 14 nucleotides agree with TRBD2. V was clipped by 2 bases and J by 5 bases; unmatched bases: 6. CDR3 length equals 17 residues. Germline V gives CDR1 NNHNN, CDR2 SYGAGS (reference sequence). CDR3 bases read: TGTGCCAGCGGTGAGGGACTGGGGGGGCGCTCAGATGCT. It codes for CASGEGLGGRSDA. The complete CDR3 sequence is CASGEGLGGRSDAEQFF.

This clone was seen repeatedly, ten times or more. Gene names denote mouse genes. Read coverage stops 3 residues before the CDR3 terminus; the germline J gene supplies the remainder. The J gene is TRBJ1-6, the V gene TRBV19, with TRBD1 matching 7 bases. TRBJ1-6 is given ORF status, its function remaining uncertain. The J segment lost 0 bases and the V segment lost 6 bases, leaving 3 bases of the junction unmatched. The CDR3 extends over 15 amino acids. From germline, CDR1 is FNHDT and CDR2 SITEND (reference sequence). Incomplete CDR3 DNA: TGTGCCAGCACCTGGGACAGTTCCTATAATTCGCCC. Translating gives CASTWDSSYNSP. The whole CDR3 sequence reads CASTWDSSYNSPLYF.

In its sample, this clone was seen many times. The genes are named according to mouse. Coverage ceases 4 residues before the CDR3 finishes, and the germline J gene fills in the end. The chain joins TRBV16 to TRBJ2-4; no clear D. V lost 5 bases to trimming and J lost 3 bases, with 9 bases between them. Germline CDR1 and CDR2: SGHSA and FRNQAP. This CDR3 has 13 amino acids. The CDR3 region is CASSPRGQNTLYF. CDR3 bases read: TGTGCAAGCAGCCCCCGAGGGCAAAAC. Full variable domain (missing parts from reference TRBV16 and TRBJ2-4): NAGVIQTPRHKVTGKGQEATLWCEPISGHSAVFWYRQTIVQGLEFLTYFRNQAPIDDSGMPKERFSAQMPNQSHSTLKIQSTQPQDSAVYLCASSPRGQNTLYFGAGTRLSVL.

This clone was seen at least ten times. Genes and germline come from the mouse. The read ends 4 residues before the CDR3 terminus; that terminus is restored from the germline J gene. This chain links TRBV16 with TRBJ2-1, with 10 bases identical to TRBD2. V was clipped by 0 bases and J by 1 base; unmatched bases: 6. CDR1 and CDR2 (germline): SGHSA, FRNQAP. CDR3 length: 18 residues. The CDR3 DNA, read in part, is TGTGCAAGCAGCTTAGACTTAGACTGGGGGGCGAACTATGCT. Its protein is CASSLDLDWGANYA. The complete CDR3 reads CASSLDLDWGANYAEQFF.

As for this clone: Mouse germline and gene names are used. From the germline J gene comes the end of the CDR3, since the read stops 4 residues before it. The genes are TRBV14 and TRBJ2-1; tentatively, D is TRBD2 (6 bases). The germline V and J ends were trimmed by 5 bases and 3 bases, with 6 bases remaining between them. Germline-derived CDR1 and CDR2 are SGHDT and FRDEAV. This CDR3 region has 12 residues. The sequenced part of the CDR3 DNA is TGTGCCAGCAGCTGGGGCTATGCT. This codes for CASSWGYA. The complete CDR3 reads CASSWGYAEQFF.

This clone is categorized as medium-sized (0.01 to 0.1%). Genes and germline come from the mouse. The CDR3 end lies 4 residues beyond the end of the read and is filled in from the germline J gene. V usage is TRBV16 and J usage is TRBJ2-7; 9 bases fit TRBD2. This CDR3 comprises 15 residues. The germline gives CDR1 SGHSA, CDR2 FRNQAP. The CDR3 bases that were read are TGTGCAAGCAGCTTTCCGGACTGGGGTCCTTAT. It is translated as CASSFPDWGPY. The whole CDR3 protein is CASSFPDWGPYEQYF.

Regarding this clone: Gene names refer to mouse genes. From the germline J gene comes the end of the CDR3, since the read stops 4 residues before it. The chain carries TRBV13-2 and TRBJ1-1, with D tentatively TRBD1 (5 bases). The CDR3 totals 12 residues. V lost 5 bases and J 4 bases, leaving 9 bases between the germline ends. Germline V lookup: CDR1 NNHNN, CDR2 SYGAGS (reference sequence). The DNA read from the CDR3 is TGTGCCAGCGGGCAGGGTGCCACA. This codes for CASGQGAT. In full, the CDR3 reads CASGQGATEVFF.

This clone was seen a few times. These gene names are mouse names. The CDR3 here is CASSQYGWGYEQYF. The CDR3 DNA, read in part, is TGTGCCAGCAGCCAATACGGGTGGGGCTAT. The V call is TRBV5, the J call TRBJ2-7; possibly TRBD2 for D (5 bases). The read falls 4 residues short of the CDR3 end, and the missing part is taken from the germline J gene. The CDR3 runs to 14 residues. Germline assignment: CDR1 LGHNA and CDR2 YNLKQL (reference sequence). Trimming removed 2 bases from V and 3 bases from J, with 11 bases in between.

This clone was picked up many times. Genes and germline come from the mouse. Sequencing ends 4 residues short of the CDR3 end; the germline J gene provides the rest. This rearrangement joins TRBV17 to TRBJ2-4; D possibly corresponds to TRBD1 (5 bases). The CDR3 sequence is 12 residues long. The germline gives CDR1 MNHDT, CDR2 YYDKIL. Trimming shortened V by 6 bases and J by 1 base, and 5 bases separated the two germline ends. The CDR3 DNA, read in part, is TGTGCTAGCAGACAGGGTCAAAAC. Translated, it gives CASRQGQN. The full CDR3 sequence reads CASRQGQNTLYF.

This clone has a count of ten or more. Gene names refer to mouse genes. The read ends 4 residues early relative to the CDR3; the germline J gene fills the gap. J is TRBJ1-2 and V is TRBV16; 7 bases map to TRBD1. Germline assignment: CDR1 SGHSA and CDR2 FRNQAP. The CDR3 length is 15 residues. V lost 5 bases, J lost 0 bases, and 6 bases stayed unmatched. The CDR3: CASSRGTDPNSDYTF. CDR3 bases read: TGTGCAAGCAGCAGAGGGACAGATCCAAACTCC.

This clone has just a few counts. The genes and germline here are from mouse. The sequenced part of the CDR3 DNA is TGTGCCAGCAGTCCCGACTGGGGGGGTAACTATGCT. As protein: CASSPDWGGNYA. In full, the CDR3 is CASSPDWGGNYAEQFF. This rearrangement joins TRBV19 to TRBJ2-1; 11 bases fit TRBD2. The read finishes 4 residues shy of the CDR3 end, and the germline J gene is used to complete it. Germline V gives CDR1 FNHDT, CDR2 SITEND (reference sequence). The V segment lost 4 bases and the J segment 0 bases; nucleotides outside the gene matches: 3. The CDR3 is 16 amino acids.

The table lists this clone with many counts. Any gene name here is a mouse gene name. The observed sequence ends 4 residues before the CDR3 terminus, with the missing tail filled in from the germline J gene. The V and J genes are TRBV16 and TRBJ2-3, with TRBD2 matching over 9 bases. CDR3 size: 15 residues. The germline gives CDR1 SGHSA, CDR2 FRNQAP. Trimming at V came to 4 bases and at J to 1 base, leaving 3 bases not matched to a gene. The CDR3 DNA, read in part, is TGTGCAAGCAGCTACCGGGACTGGGGTGCAGAA. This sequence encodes CASSYRDWGAE. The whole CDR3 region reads CASSYRDWGAETLYF. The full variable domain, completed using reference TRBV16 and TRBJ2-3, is NAGVIQTPRHKVTGKGQEATLWCEPISGHSAVFWYRQTIVQGLEFLTYFRNQAPIDDSGMPKERFSAQMPNQSHSTLKIQSTQPQDSAVYLCASSYRDWGAETLYFGSGTRLTVL.

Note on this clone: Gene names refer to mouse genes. CDR3 region: CASSLRDRGDAEQFF. CDR3 bases read: TGTGCCAGCAGTCTCAGGGACAGGGGAGATGCT. J is TRBJ2-1 and V is TRBV19; TRBD1 matches at 10 bases. Read data end 4 residues before the CDR3 end; the end is taken from the germline J gene. J lost 5 bases, V lost 4 bases, and 6 bases had no gene match. CDR1 is FNHDT and CDR2 is SITEND in the germline V gene (reference sequence). This CDR3 has 15 residues.

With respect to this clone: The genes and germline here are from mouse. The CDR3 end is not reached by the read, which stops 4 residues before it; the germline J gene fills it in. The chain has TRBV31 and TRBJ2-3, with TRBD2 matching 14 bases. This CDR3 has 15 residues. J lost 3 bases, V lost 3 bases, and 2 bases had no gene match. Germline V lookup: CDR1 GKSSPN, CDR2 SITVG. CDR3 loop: CAWSGDWGGAETLYF. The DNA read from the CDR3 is TGTGCCTGGAGCGGGGACTGGGGGGGCGCAGAA.

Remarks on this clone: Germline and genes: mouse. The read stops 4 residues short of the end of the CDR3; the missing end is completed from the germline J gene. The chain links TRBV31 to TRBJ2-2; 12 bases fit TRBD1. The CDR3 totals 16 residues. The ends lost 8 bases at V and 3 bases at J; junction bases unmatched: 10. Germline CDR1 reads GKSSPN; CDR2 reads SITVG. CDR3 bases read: TGTGCCAGCAGCTCCGGGACAGGGGGCCACACCGGG. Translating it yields CASSSGTGGHTG. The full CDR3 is CASSSGTGGHTGQLYF.

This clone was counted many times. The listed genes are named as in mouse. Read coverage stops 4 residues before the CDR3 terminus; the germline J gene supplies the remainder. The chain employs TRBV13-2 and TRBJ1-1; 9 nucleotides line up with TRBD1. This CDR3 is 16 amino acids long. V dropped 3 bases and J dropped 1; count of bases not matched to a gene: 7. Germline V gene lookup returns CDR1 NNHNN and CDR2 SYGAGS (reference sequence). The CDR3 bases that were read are TGTGCCAGCGGTGGGCCGGGACAGGGAGGAAACACA. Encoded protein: CASGGPGQGGNT. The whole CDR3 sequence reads CASGGPGQGGNTEVFF.